Listed below are T cell receptor beta chains from one sample, sequenced in a study of cytomegalovirus exposure and HLA in healthy donors. Some clones are missing from TCRdb's copy, which holds only in-frame ones; the method was immunoSEQ multiplex PCR. The sample records 200,000 or so clones, 65% to 85% being singletons. Input material: PBMCs. The receptor source for this set is a boy aged 2 to 10 in good health and CMV-seronegative. CDR3s include the opening cysteine and the closing phenylalanine or tryptophan. The size entry is marked missing in some rows and otherwise reads once, few, many or a size class.

abundance,v_gene,CDR3aa
-,TRBV27,CASSPAGNYEQYF
-,TRBV4-3,CASSQDGRGAHTGELFF
-,TRBV27,CASSLPDSPLHF
-,TRBV19,CASSPGQGASEQYF
-,TRBV29-1,CSVGSSYEQYF
-,TRBV6-6,CASSIRDNQPQHF
once,TRBV4-3,CASSQEGLATYNEQFF
-,TRBV9,CASSDRLAGDWTDTQYF
-,TRBV5-1,CASSLGVAPSTDTQYF
-,TRBV5-1,CASSLEVARTLNTEAFF
once,TRBV6-5,CASSYGDSGGDTQYF
-,TRBV5-1,CASSPRTGENEQYF
-,TRBV11-1,CASSLPPHRMMNTEAFF
-,TRBV4-3,CASSLSGTSASYEQYF
-,TRBV9,CASSVGTSGEETQYF
-,TRBV9,CASSVGGGTSYNEQFF
-,TRBV9,CASSSGQGTITEAFF
-,TRBV9,CASSVQGAYNEQFF
-,TRBV4-3,CASSQDPVVDTQYF
-,TRBV5-1,CASSSGVLESTDTQYF
-,TRBV28,CASSFQVHEQFF
-,TRBV11-1,CASSFGTGTREETQYF
-,TRBV4-3,CASSQNSGGADTQYF
-,TRBV18,CASSPWSQETQYF
-,TRBV20-1,CSATAGNEQFF
-,TRBV10-1,CASKARQGKETQYF
-,TRBV18,CASSPDNSGANVLTF
-,TRBV5-4,CASSLQGYGYTF
-,TRBV30,CAYQGGQGLPGRAFFSNQPQHF
-,TRBV7-9,CASSPQGTGGTEAFF
-,TRBV19,CASSILGGLGAFF
few,TRBV6-6,CASSYGGSSYNEQFF
-,TRBV2,CASSEVSSYNSPLHF
-,TRBV11-2,CASSLEGATPTDTQYF
-,TRBV19,CATRDRGYGANVLTF
-,TRBV27,CASSPFSSGETQYF
-,TRBV6-5,CASSRLRGVDTQYF
-,TRBV18,CASSPDNPNEKLFF
-,TRBV11-3,CASSQGYGGSTDTQYF